Listed below are T cell receptor beta chains from one sample, sequenced in a study of CD8+ T cells in alopecia areata. This table comes from immunoSEQ multiplex PCR, and its TCRdb copy is limited to in-frame clones, with some not included. The table lists under 85,000 clones, around half of them singletons. The sequenced sample was CD8+ T cells sorted from blood, obtained at week 0. The receptors were sampled from a human donor with alopecia areata. The CDR3 runs from the conserved cysteine through the conserved F or W. D genes are given only for firm matches. Clone size appears in some rows only: once, few, many, or a class for an expanded clone.

abundance	d_gene	v_gene	j_gene	len	CDR3aa	CDR3nt
few	-	TRBV7-7	TRBJ2-1	16	CASSLTSGISSNEQFF	TGTGCTAGCAGCTTAACATCCGGGATTTCGTCGAATGAGCAGTTCTTC
-	TRBD1	TRBV29-1	TRBJ2-5	13	CSVEWDRQETQYF	TGCAGCGTTGAATGGGACAGGCAAGAGACCCAGTACTTC
-	-	TRBV2	TRBJ2-1	16	CASHGGGLATYNEQFF	TGTGCCAGCCATGGGGGCGGGCTAGCAACCTACAATGAGCAGTTCTTC
few	TRBD2	TRBV5-6	TRBJ2-7	14	CASTSGWSSYEQYF	TGTGCCAGCACTAGCGGGTGGTCCTCCTACGAGCAGTACTTC
-	-	TRBV30	TRBJ2-3	14	CAWSSGVGTDTQYF	TGTGCCTGGAGTTCCGGGGTCGGCACAGATACGCAGTATTTT
-	TRBD1	TRBV27	TRBJ2-7	12	CASRQGLNEQYF	TGTGCCTCGCGACAGGGTCTCAACGAGCAGTACTTC
-	-	TRBV5-1	TRBJ1-1	15	CASSVYPGSNTEAFF	TGCGCCAGCAGCGTCTATCCGGGCTCGAACACTGAAGCTTTCTTT
few	-	TRBV7-8	TRBJ2-7	12	CASRDGAYEQYF	TGTGCCAGCAGGGATGGAGCCTACGAGCAGTACTTC
-	-	TRBV29-1	TRBJ2-1	13	CSVWASGNNEQFF	TGCAGCGTTTGGGCTAGTGGAAACAATGAGCAGTTCTTC
large	-	TRBV5-6	TRBJ2-1	13	CASSTGRWNEQFF	TGTGCCAGCAGCACTGGACGTTGGAATGAGCAGTTCTTC
many	-	TRBV6-1	TRBJ1-1	13	CASSDSEYTEAFF	TGTGCCAGCAGTGACTCGGAGTACACTGAAGCTTTCTTT
-	-	TRBV29-1	TRBJ2-7	13	CSVEEGAPNEQYF	TGCAGCGTTGAAGAGGGGGCGCCGAACGAGCAGTACTTC
-	TRBD1	TRBV6-1	TRBJ1-5	15	CASRIGTGVNQPQHF	TGTGCCAGCAGAATAGGGACAGGGGTTAATCAGCCCCAGCATTTT
few	-	TRBV27	TRBJ1-3	14	CASSLGGALSTIYF	TGTGCCAGCAGTTTGGGGGGCGCCTTGAGCACCATATATTTT
few	TRBD2	TRBV9	TRBJ2-3	16	CASSVYPTSATDTQYF	TGTGCCAGCAGCGTATACCCGACTAGCGCCACAGATACGCAGTATTTT
-	TRBD2	TRBV6-6	TRBJ2-5	15	CASSYGLAGVETQYF	TGTGCCAGCAGTTACGGACTAGCGGGAGTAGAGACCCAGTACTTC
few	-	TRBV19	TRBJ2-5	15	CASSIAHRAQETQYF	TGTGCCAGTAGTATAGCTCACAGGGCGCAAGAGACCCAGTACTTC
few	-	TRBV30	TRBJ1-5	13	CAWSPFGDQPQHF	TGTGCCTGGAGTCCGTTCGGGGATCAGCCCCAGCATTTT
-	TRBD2	TRBV5-1	TRBJ2-7	15	CASSPGLAGPYEQYF	TGCGCCAGCAGCCCGGGACTAGCGGGCCCCTACGAGCAGTACTTC